This T cell receptor (beta chain) was captured in a study of read filtering for tumor transcriptome and immune sequencing. Study-wide context: After DNase treatment, RNA was made into whole-transcriptome libraries.

The CDR3 consists of 15 residues. V lost 3 bases to trimming and J lost 2 bases, with 11 bases between them. Molecular barcoded adaptors covering alpha/delta and beta/gamma chains were used on around 370 ng RNA. TCRdb re-derived calls from the reads in MiXCR, one entry per CDR3 protein. The table lists over 15,000 distinct CDR3 sequences, roughly a fifth of them singletons. Turning to this clonotype: A much larger clonotype is one base distant, so this may be a read error.

This TCR came from a donor at least 40 years old with multiple myeloma. The V call is TRBV12-3 or TRBV12-4, the J call TRBJ1-5; D gene ambiguous. Material: a population of CD138-negative cells sorted from bone marrow. The DNA of the CDR3 is TGTGCCAGCAGTTTGAGTCCCCCCTGCAATCAGCCCCAGCATTTT. The encoded protein is CASSLSPPCNQPQHF.